A single sample gave rise to the 16 T cell receptor beta chains below, sequenced in a study of blood T cell repertoires in COVID-19. Repertoires were generated with immunoSEQ multiplex PCR, while TCRdb's copy carries only in-frame clones and drops some. The table lists about 100,000 clones, approximately 88% of them singletons. What was sequenced was peripheral blood. The receptors here all came from a man between 35 and 55 years old with active or convalescent COVID-19.

V and J are TRBV7-9 and TRBJ1-2; D is unresolved. Germline V lookup: CDR1 SEHNR, CDR2 FQNEAQ (reference sequence). The CDR3 has 17 amino acids. V lost 2 bases and J 1 base, leaving 17 bases between the germline ends. The chain's CDR3 is CASSLLAFGNRNYGYTF. The DNA of the CDR3 is TGTGCCAGCAGCTTATTAGCATTCGGGAATCGTAACTATGGCTACACCTTC.

The V and J genes are TRBV6-5 and TRBJ1-2; 8 positions agree with TRBD1. V lost 6 bases and J lost 6; bases outside the gene matches: 9. From germline, CDR1 is MNHEY and CDR2 SVGAGI. This CDR3 is 14 amino acids long. This chain's CDR3 is CASRTLTGANGYTF. CDR3 bases: TGTGCCAGCAGGACCTTGACAGGGGCGAATGGCTACACCTTC.

V usage is TRBV7-8 and J usage is TRBJ1-3, with 7 bases aligning to TRBD1. Germline CDR1 SGHVS, CDR2 FQNEAQ. The V and J ends lost 5 bases and 4 bases, in that order; junction bases with no gene match: 8. The CDR3 has 15 residues. CDR3 DNA: TGTGCCAGCAGCCGAGACCCAGGGGGAGGAAACACCATATATTTT. This gives the protein CASSRDPGGGNTIYF. Supplemented by reference TRBV7-8 and TRBJ1-3, the full variable domain reads GAGVSQSPRYKVAKRGQDVALRCDPISGHVSLFWYQQALGQGPEFLTYFQNEAQLDKSGLPSDRFFAERPEGSVSTLKIQRTQQEDSAVYLCASSRDPGGGNTIYFGEGSWLTVV.

The chain uses TRBV28 and TRBJ2-7; TRBD2 matches 8 bases. Germline CDR1 MDHEN, CDR2 SYDVKM. The CDR3 extends over 16 amino acids. The trim removed 5 bases at V and 4 bases at J, leaving 13 bases unmatched. Here the CDR3 reads CASSHQSGGHRYEQYF. CDR3 nucleotides: TGTGCCAGCAGTCACCAGTCGGGAGGGCACCGTTACGAGCAGTACTTC.

The V gene is TRBV27, the J gene TRBJ2-3; maybe TRBD2 (6 bases). Between the trimmed V and J ends, which lost 3 bases and 4 bases, there was a span of 11 bases. The CDR3 contains 14 residues. Germline loops: CDR1 MNHEY, CDR2 SMNVEV (reference sequence). CDR3 in amino acids: CASSFPGDSDTQYF. The CDR3 bases are TGTGCCAGCAGTTTTCCGGGAGATTCAGATACGCAGTATTTT.

This clone was seen at least ten times. The V and J genes are TRBV4-3 and TRBJ1-3; tentative D call: TRBD1 (5 bases). Germline values: CDR1 LGHNA, CDR2 YSLEER. There are 15 residues in the CDR3. V lost 0 bases to trimming and J lost 4 bases, with 10 bases between them. The CDR3 protein is CASSQDFGGGNTIYF. CDR3 bases: TGCGCCAGCAGCCAAGATTTTGGGGGGGGAAACACCATATATTTT.

This clone was counted once. The chain is built from TRBV3-1 (or the pseudogene TRBV3-2) and TRBJ2-7, with TRBD1 matching 8 bases. This CDR3 has 16 residues. The germline V gene has CDR1 LGHDT and CDR2 YNNKEL (reference sequence). V trimming: 4 bases; J trimming: 3 bases; junction bases outside the gene matches: 11. The CDR3 DNA reads TGTGCCAGCAGCCCTGAAACAGGGGGTAAGAGCTACGAGCAGTACTTC. Translated: CASSPETGGKSYEQYF.

This clone appeared a few times. The rearrangement links TRBV7-9 to TRBJ2-1; D possibly corresponds to TRBD2 (7 bases). The CDR3 extends over 17 amino acids. Germline CDR1 reads SEHNR; CDR2 reads FQNEAQ (reference sequence). V gave up 4 bases and J gave up 0 bases, with 16 bases separating them. The CDR3 nucleotides read TGTGCCAGCAGCTCCATAAGGGGGGGATCCTCCTACAATGAGCAGTTCTTC. Translated: CASSSIRGGSSYNEQFF.

This clone was observed a handful of times. V is TRBV21-1 and J is TRBJ2-1; the DNA was not used to check the table's D call, TRBD2. TRBV21-1 is flagged as a pseudogene. This CDR3 region has 17 residues. For the CDR3, the DNA is TGTGCCAGCAGCAATAGGGGGGGAACTAGCTGTGCCAATGAGCAGTTCTTC. This gives the protein CASSNRGGTSCANEQFF.

J is TRBJ2-3 and V is TRBV10-1, with a possible D match to TRBD2 (6 bases). The CDR3 consists of 15 residues. CDR1 WNHNN and CDR2 SYGVQD come from the germline V gene (reference sequence). With 0 bases removed from V and 1 base from J, the gap between germline ends came to 8 bases. This CDR3 reads CASSESQRGTDTQYF. Written as DNA, the CDR3 is TGCGCCAGCAGTGAGTCGCAGCGGGGCACAGATACGCAGTATTTT.

The CDR3 loop is CASSTGTGPGYTF. CDR3 DNA: TGTGCCAGCAGTACCGGGACAGGGCCCGGCTACACCTTC. The chain recombines TRBV2 with TRBJ1-2; 9 nucleotides line up with TRBD1. The CDR3 is 13 residues long. V shed 5 bases, J shed 8 bases, and the junction held 6 bases outside the gene matches. Per the germline V gene, CDR1 is SNHLY and CDR2 is FYNNEI. The entire variable domain, with the rest obtained from reference TRBV2 and TRBJ1-2, is as follows: EPEVTQTPSHQVTQMGQEVILRCVPISNHLYFYWYRQILGQKVEFLVSFYNNEISEKSEIFDDQFSVERPDGSNFTLKIRSTKLEDSAMYFCASSTGTGPGYTFGSGTRLTVV.

This clone was seen only once. The J gene is TRBJ2-7, the V gene TRBV4-1; 10 bases match TRBD1. The CDR3 contains 15 residues. Germline CDR1 is MGHRA and CDR2 is YSYEKL. V gave up 2 bases and J gave up 2 bases; unmatched junction bases: 3. The CDR3 nucleotides are TGCGCCAGCAGCCAATTGGGACAGGGGACCTACGAGCAGTACTTC. Amino acid sequence: CASSQLGQGTYEQYF.

This sequence joins TRBV18 and TRBJ1-2; D gene ambiguous. Trimming cost V 3 bases and J 4 bases, with 12 bases left between them. The CDR3 spans 14 residues. In germline, CDR1 is KGHSH, CDR2 LQKENI. CDR3 region: CASSPAGSGYGYTF. The CDR3 DNA sequence: TGTGCCAGCTCACCGGCCGGGTCGGGCTATGGCTACACCTTC.

The genes are TRBV10-3 and TRBJ2-7; 8 bases are shared with TRBD2. CDR3 length equals 14 residues. From germline, CDR1 is ENHRY and CDR2 SYGVKD. With 6 bases clipped from V and 2 bases from J, the junction kept 6 bases outside the gene matches. CDR3 sequence: CAISPSGGAYEQYF. In DNA form, the CDR3 reads TGTGCCATCAGCCCTTCGGGGGGGGCCTACGAGCAGTACTTC.

As for this clone: The same CDR3 can be traced to other DNA sequences in this sample. CDR3 DNA sequence: TGCAGTGCTAGGCCCTACCTTGAAGCTTTCTTT. It codes for CSARPYLEAFF. V usage is TRBV20-1 and J usage is TRBJ1-1; unclear D gene. V shed 3 bases and J shed 7 bases, with 9 bases lying between them. CDR1 is DFQATT, CDR2 SNEGSKA, per germline (reference sequence). The CDR3 has 11 residues.

This clone was found a few times. The CDR3: CASDRTDYYYEQYF. The DNA for the CDR3 is TGTGCCAGCGACAGAACGGACTACTACTACGAGCAGTACTTC. The chain has TRBV6-5 and TRBJ2-7; tentatively, D is TRBD2 (6 bases). This CDR3 comprises 14 residues. Germline V gene sequence: CDR1 MNHEY, CDR2 SVGAGI. V was trimmed by 8 bases and J by 3 bases, leaving 17 bases between them.